This T cell receptor (beta chain) emerged from a study of cytomegalovirus exposure and HLA in healthy donors. The study's findings and limits: The study put under 200 TCR beta chains on its list as cytomegalovirus-associated. TCR beta sequences reportedly predicted the HLA-A and HLA-B alleles of most subjects accurately.

Remarks on this clone: What it recognizes is unknown.

The length of the CDR3 is 14 residues. The V end lost 2 bases, the J end lost 3 bases, and 10 bases lay between the germline ends. Germline V gene lookup returns CDR1 MDHEN and CDR2 SYDVKM. Use of 60 Vbeta and 13 Jbeta primers characterized the PCR. The authors' processing: About 80 million unique TCR beta chains, around 10 million of them shared, were counted by a later analysis. The data were produced by immunoSEQ multiplex PCR, yet TCRdb's version contains in-frame clones alone and is incomplete. That table is the source of V, J and clone size, and D and trimming were worked out from the DNA. In all, the sample yields about 48,000 clones.

This TCR derives from a woman aged 40 to 50 in good health and CMV-seronegative. Sample: PBMCs. The V gene is TRBV28, the J gene TRBJ1-1; tentative D call: TRBD1 (5 bases). CDR3 region: CASSLAGADTEAFF. Written as DNA, the CDR3 is TGTGCCAGCAGTTTAGCTGGGGCCGACACTGAAGCTTTCTTT.